This T cell receptor (beta chain) derives from a study of shared clonotypes between healthy human individuals. Study results and caveats: Memory subsets generally showed smaller estimated richness than naive subsets did.

Donors had no recently reported acute infections or vaccinations and were HIV-negative. This clone was observed once. Its target is unknown. Trimming removed 6 bases from V and 1 base from J, with 12 bases in between. Per germline, CDR1 MDHEN and CDR2 SYDVKM. This CDR3 is built from 15 residues. Deep-level assay runs were performed. Using immunoSEQ multiplex PCR, the repertoire was profiled, and TCRdb retains in-frame clones only, with some absent. The repertoire consists of hundreds of thousands of clones, with roughly 70% occurring once and the leading ten covering about 2%. The sequence was obtained from a woman aged 25 to 39 in good health. Sequencing used memory CD4+ T cells sorted from blood. Subset defined: CD45RA-negative fraction. The V call is TRBV28, the J call TRBJ2-2; TRBD1 might be the D (6 bases). CDR3 coding DNA: TGTGCCAGCAGGGCCGGGACACTGAACACCGGGGAGCTGTTTTTT. Translated: CASRAGTLNTGELFF.